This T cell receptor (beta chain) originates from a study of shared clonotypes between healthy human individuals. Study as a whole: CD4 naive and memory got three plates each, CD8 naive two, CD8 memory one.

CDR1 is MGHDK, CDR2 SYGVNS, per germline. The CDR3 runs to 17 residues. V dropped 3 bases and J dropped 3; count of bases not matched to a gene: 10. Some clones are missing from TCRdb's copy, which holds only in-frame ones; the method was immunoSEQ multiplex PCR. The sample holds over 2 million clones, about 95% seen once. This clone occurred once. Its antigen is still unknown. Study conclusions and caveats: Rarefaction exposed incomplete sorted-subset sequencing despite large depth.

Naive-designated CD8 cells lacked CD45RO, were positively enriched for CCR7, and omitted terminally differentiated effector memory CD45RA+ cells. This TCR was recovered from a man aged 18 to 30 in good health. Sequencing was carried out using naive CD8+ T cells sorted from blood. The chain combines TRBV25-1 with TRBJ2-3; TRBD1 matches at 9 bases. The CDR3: CASSDLVGTGRTDTQYF. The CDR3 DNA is TGTGCCAGCAGTGATTTAGTTGGGACAGGGAGAACAGATACGCAGTATTTT. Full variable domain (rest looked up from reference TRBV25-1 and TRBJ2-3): EADIYQTPRYLVIGTGKKITLECSQTMGHDKMYWYQQDPGMELHLIHYSYGVNSTEKGDLSSESTVSRIRTEHFPLTLESARPSHTSQYLCASSDLVGTGRTDTQYFGPGTRLTVL.